This TCR beta chain is drawn from a study of identical twins. One entry per CDR3 protein, called by TCRdb with MiXCR from the 5' RACE reads. The sample gives some 730,000 distinct CDR3 sequences, 15% to 20% of which show up once; around 13% is in the top ten. These same data were also listed under a study on T cells expressing NK-cell markers. From that study: Sequencing of TCR beta repertoires drew on sorted CD3+CD56+NKG2C+, CD3+CD56+NKG2C- and CD3+CD56-NKG2C+ T cells. Unclear, still, was the HCMV specificity of the expanded NKG2C+ T cell clones.

The sequencing input was PBMCs. This receptor was identified in a woman under 30 in good health.

CDR3 DNA: TGCAGTCCCCTGGGGCTGGGCTCCTACAATGAGCAGTTCTTC. Its translation is CSPLGLGSYNEQFF. This chain joins TRBV20-1 and TRBJ2-1; D possibly corresponds to TRBD1 (5 bases). V lost 8 bases to trimming and J lost 0 bases, with 14 bases between them. The germline CDR1 and CDR2 sequences are DFQATT and SNEGSKA (reference sequence). The CDR3 consists of 14 residues.